Listed below are T cell receptor beta chains from one sample, sequenced in a study of blood T cell repertoires in COVID-19. Produced via immunoSEQ multiplex PCR; TCRdb's table is partial and in-frame only. Of about 46,000 clones listed, about 89% were seen once; the top ten hold approximately 15%. Sequencing was done on a sample of peripheral blood. The receptors derive from a human donor in a cohort sampled during active COVID-19. Both conserved end residues are part of each CDR3. Fields, in order: J gene, D gene, V gene, clone size, CDR3 DNA, CDR3 protein. A D gene is named only where the DNA matches it firmly. Clone size is stated in some rows and not others, as once, few, many or a class when expanded.

j_gene: TRBJ1-5; d_gene: NA; v_gene: TRBV15; abundance: NA; CDR3nt: TGTGCCACCAGCAGAGATCGAGGGGGTGGACAGCCCCAGCATTTT; CDR3aa: CATSRDRGGGQPQHF
j_gene: TRBJ1-2; d_gene: TRBD1; v_gene: TRBV19; abundance: NA; CDR3nt: TGTGCCAGTAAGGGACAGACTAACTATGGCTACACCTTC; CDR3aa: CASKGQTNYGYTF
j_gene: TRBJ1-3; d_gene: NA; v_gene: TRBV2; abundance: NA; CDR3nt: TGTGCCAGCAAGGATCAAGCCGGGGTTGGAAACACCATATATTTT; CDR3aa: CASKDQAGVGNTIYF
j_gene: TRBJ2-1; d_gene: TRBD2; v_gene: TRBV12-5; abundance: NA; CDR3nt: TGTGCTAGTGGGCAGACTAGCGGGAGGGGAAACAATGAGCAGTTCTTC; CDR3aa: CASGQTSGRGNNEQFF
j_gene: TRBJ2-7; d_gene: NA; v_gene: TRBV19; abundance: NA; CDR3nt: TGTGCCAGTAGTATAGCCCCAGGCAGGGGTCTCCAGGAGCAGTACTTC; CDR3aa: CASSIAPGRGLQEQYF
j_gene: TRBJ1-5; d_gene: NA; v_gene: TRBV24-1; abundance: NA; CDR3nt: TGTGCCTCCATACCCTCCGTAGGGGTAGTTGATCAGCCCCAGCATTTT; CDR3aa: CASIPSVGVVDQPQHF
j_gene: TRBJ1-1; d_gene: NA; v_gene: TRBV19; abundance: few; CDR3nt: TGTGCCAGTAGTATAACGGTGAACACTGAAGCTTTCTTT; CDR3aa: CASSITVNTEAFF
j_gene: TRBJ1-5; d_gene: NA; v_gene: TRBV27; abundance: NA; CDR3nt: TGTGCCAGCAGTTCCCCAGATTTCTTTAGCAATCAGCCCCAGCATTTT; CDR3aa: CASSSPDFFSNQPQHF
j_gene: TRBJ1-2; d_gene: NA; v_gene: TRBV25-1; abundance: NA; CDR3nt: TGTGCCACCCAGGGGATAGGCGGCTACACCTTC; CDR3aa: CATQGIGGYTF
j_gene: TRBJ1-2; d_gene: TRBD1; v_gene: TRBV5-1; abundance: NA; CDR3nt: TGCGCCAGCAGCACTTGGACAGGGGAGAACTATGGCTACACCTTC; CDR3aa: CASSTWTGENYGYTF
j_gene: TRBJ1-1; d_gene: NA; v_gene: TRBV5-4; abundance: few; CDR3nt: TGTGCCAGCAGGCCCCCCGGGACAATAGGGAACACTGAAGCTTTCTTT; CDR3aa: CASRPPGTIGNTEAFF
j_gene: TRBJ1-3; d_gene: NA; v_gene: TRBV4-2; abundance: NA; CDR3nt: TGTGCCAGCAGCCAAGATCCGGGTCCAACCTCTGGAAACACCATATATTTT; CDR3aa: CASSQDPGPTSGNTIYF
j_gene: TRBJ2-3; d_gene: NA; v_gene: TRBV28; abundance: NA; CDR3nt: TGTGCCAGCACGGAGCGCACAGATACGCAGTATTTT; CDR3aa: CASTERTDTQYF
j_gene: TRBJ2-7; d_gene: TRBD2; v_gene: TRBV19; abundance: NA; CDR3nt: TGTGCCAGTAGTACCGATACTAGCGGGGTCCTGGAGCAGTACTTC; CDR3aa: CASSTDTSGVLEQYF
j_gene: TRBJ2-7; d_gene: TRBD2; v_gene: TRBV4-2; abundance: NA; CDR3nt: TGTGCCAGCAGCCAAGGGCGGGAGGCCGCCTACGAGCAGTACTTC; CDR3aa: CASSQGREAAYEQYF
j_gene: TRBJ2-1; d_gene: TRBD2; v_gene: TRBV30; abundance: NA; CDR3nt: TGTGCCTGGAATAAAGAGCTAGCGGGATGGGGTGAGCAGTTCTTC; CDR3aa: CAWNKELAGWGEQFF
j_gene: TRBJ2-3; d_gene: TRBD1; v_gene: TRBV27; abundance: once; CDR3nt: TGTGCCACCAGGCGAGGGACAGGGACGGATACGCAGTATTTT; CDR3aa: CATRRGTGTDTQYF
j_gene: TRBJ1-2; d_gene: NA; v_gene: TRBV18; abundance: NA; CDR3nt: TGTGCCAGCTCACCATCAGCTCCAGGGCTCAGCCCTAGGTATGGCTACACCTTC; CDR3aa: CASSPSAPGLSPRYGYTF
j_gene: TRBJ2-7; d_gene: NA; v_gene: TRBV7-3; abundance: NA; CDR3nt: TGTGCCAGCAGCCCTTCCGGGAGCTACGAGCAGTACTTC; CDR3aa: CASSPSGSYEQYF
j_gene: TRBJ2-5; d_gene: TRBD1; v_gene: TRBV5-1; abundance: NA; CDR3nt: TGCGCCAGCAGTCTGGACAGGGGCCAAGAGACCCAGTACTTC; CDR3aa: CASSLDRGQETQYF
j_gene: TRBJ2-7; d_gene: TRBD2; v_gene: TRBV7-2; abundance: NA; CDR3nt: TGTGCCAGCTCGGGGACTAGCGGACCATACGAGCAGTACTTC; CDR3aa: CASSGTSGPYEQYF
j_gene: TRBJ2-5; d_gene: NA; v_gene: TRBV7-3; abundance: NA; CDR3nt: TGTGCCAGCAGCTCAGACTTAGCCGGGACCCAGTACTTC; CDR3aa: CASSSDLAGTQYF
j_gene: TRBJ2-5; d_gene: NA; v_gene: TRBV6-2/TRBV6-3; abundance: NA; CDR3nt: TGTGCCAGCAGTTACTCTGGGCAGCAAGAGACCCAGTACTTC; CDR3aa: CASSYSGQQETQYF
j_gene: TRBJ2-5; d_gene: NA; v_gene: TRBV7-7; abundance: NA; CDR3nt: TGTGCCAGCAGCCCTGACAGTCCAGTGACCCAGTACTTC; CDR3aa: CASSPDSPVTQYF
j_gene: TRBJ1-2; d_gene: NA; v_gene: TRBV27; abundance: once; CDR3nt: TGTGCCAGCACTACTATCCTGGGGGGTAACTATGGCTACACCTTC; CDR3aa: CASTTILGGNYGYTF